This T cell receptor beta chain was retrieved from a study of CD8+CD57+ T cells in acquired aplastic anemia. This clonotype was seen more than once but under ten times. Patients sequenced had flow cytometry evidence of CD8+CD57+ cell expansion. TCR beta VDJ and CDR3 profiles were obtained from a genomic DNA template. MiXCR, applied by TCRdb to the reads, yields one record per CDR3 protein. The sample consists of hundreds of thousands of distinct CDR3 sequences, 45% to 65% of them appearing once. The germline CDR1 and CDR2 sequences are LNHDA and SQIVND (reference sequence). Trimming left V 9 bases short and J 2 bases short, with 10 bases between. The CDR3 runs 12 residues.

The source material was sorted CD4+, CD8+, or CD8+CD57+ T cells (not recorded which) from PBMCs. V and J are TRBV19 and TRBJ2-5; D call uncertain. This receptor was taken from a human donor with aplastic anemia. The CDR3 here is CASGDQQETQYF. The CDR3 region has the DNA TGTGCCAGCGGTGACCAGCAAGAGACCCAGTACTTC. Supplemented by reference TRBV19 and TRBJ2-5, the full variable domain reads DGGITQSPKYLFRKEGQNVTLSCEQNLNHDAMYWYRQDPGQGLRLIYYSQIVNDFQKGDIAEGYSVSREKKESFPLTVTSAQKNPTAFYLCASGDQQETQYFGPGTRLLVL.